The sequence of this T cell receptor beta chain was determined in a study of blood T cell repertoires in COVID-19. Study at large: Specimens from acute and convalescent COVID-19 originated in the United States, Italy and Spain. Nucleic acid was either cDNA or gDNA, and it came from T cells, B-cell-depleted T cells, or PBMCs.

Losses at the gene ends were 1 base for V and 1 base for J; bases not matched to a gene: 1. The CDR3 contains 14 residues. Germline lookup yields CDR1 SGHNT and CDR2 YYREEE (reference sequence). Original processing notes: The assay estimated nucleated cells by amplifying reference gene primers. Using immunoSEQ multiplex PCR, the repertoire was profiled, and TCRdb retains in-frame clones only, with some absent. V, J and clone size reflect that table, while D and trimming were determined from the DNA. The table shows about 180,000 clones, with 70% to 90% occurring only once. The chain combines TRBV5-4 with TRBJ1-1, with 7 bases aligning to TRBD1. This sequence was found in a woman younger than 45 with acute or convalescent COVID-19. Sequencing was done on a sample of peripheral blood. Here the CDR3 DNA reads TGTGCCAGCAGCTTGTGGGACAGGAACACTGAAGCTTTCTTT. Protein product: CASSLWDRNTEAFF.